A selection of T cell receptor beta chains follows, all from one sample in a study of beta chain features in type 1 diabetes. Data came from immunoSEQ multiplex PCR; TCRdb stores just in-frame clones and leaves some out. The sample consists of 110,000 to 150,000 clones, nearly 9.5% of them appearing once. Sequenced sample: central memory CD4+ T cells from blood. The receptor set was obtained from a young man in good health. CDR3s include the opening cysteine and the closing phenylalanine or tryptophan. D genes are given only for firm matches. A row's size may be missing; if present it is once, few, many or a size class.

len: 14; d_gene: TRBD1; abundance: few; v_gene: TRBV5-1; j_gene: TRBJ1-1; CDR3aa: CASSLEVRGPEAFF; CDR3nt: TGCGCCAGCAGCTTGGAAGTGAGGGGGCCTGAAGCTTTCTTT
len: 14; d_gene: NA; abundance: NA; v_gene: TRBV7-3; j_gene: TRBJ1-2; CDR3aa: CASSLGPGLYGYTF; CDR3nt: TGTGCCAGCAGCTTAGGACCCGGACTGTATGGCTACACCTTC
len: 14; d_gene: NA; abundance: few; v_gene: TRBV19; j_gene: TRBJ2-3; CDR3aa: CASRHQGLTDTQYF; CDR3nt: TGTGCCAGTAGGCACCAGGGGCTGACAGATACGCAGTATTTT
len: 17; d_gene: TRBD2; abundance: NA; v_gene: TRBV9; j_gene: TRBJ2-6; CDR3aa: CASRSRGGSSGANVLTF; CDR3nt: TGTGCCAGCAGGAGCCGGGGGGGAAGCTCTGGGGCCAACGTCCTGACTTTC
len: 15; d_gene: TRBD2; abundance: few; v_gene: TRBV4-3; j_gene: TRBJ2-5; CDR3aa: CASSQSAGGLETQYF; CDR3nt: TGCGCCAGCAGCCAATCCGCGGGGGGCCTGGAGACCCAGTACTTC
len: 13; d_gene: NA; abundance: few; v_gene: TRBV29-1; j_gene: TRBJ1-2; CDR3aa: CSVDGTKGYGYTF; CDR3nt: TGCAGCGTTGACGGGACTAAGGGCTATGGCTACACCTTC
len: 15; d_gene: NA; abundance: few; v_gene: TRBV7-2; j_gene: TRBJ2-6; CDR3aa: CASTRRGSGANVLTF; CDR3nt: TGTGCCAGCACCCGAAGGGGCTCTGGGGCCAACGTCCTGACTTTC
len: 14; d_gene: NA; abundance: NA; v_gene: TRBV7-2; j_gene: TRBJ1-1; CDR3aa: CASSVQRLNTEAFF; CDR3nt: TGTGCCAGCAGCGTACAGAGATTGAACACTGAAGCTTTCTTT
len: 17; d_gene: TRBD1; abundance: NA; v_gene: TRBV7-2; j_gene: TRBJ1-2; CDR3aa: CASSFTGTGGKLLGYTF; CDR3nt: TGTGCCAGCAGTTTCACCGGGACAGGGGGTAAACTACTCGGCTACACCTTC
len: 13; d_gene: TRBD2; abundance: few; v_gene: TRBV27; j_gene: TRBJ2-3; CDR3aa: CASISGGADTQYF; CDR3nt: TGTGCCAGCATTAGCGGGGGGGCGGATACGCAGTATTTT
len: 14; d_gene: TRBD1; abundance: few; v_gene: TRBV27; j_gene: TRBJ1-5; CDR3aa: CASSLTGGDQPQHF; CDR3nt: TGTGCCAGCAGTTTGACAGGGGGCGATCAGCCCCAGCATTTT
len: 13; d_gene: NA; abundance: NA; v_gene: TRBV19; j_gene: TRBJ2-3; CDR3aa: CASGTRLRDTQYF; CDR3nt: TGTGCCAGCGGGACTCGACTTAGGGATACGCAGTATTTT
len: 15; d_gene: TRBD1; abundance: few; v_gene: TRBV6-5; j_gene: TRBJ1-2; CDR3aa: CASSYGTGQRFGYTF; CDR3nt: TGTGCCAGCAGTTACGGGACAGGCCAACGGTTTGGCTACACCTTC
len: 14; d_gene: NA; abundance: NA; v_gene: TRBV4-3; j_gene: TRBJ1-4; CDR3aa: CASSQGHTNEKLFF; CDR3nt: TGCGCCAGCAGCCAAGGGCACACTAATGAAAAACTGTTTTTT
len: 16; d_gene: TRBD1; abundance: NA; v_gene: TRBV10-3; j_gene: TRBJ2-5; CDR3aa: CAISEGIGGGQETQYF; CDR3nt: TGTGCCATCAGTGAAGGGATAGGGGGCGGCCAAGAGACCCAGTACTTC
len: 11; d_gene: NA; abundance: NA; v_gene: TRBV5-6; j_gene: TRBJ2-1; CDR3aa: CASSKTGLEFF; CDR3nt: TGTGCCAGCAGCAAAACAGGGTTGGAGTTCTTC
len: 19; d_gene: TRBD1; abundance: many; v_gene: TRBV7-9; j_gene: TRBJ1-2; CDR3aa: CASSLDRGQGILTNYGYTF; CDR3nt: TGTGCCAGCAGCTTAGATCGGGGACAGGGAATTCTCACTAACTATGGCTACACCTTC
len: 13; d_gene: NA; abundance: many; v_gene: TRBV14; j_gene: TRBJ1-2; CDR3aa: CASSQDRFHGYTF; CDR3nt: TGTGCCAGCAGCCAAGATCGTTTCCATGGCTACACCTTC
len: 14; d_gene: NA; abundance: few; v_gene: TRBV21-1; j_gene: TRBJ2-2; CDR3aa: CAIPGRVGTGELFF; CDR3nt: TGTGCCATCCCAGGGCGCGTGGGCACCGGGGAGCTGTTTTTT
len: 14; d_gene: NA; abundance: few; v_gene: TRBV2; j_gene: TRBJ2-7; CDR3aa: CASSEVGVPYEQYF; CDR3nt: TGTGCCAGCAGTGAAGTCGGGGTCCCCTACGAGCAGTACTTC
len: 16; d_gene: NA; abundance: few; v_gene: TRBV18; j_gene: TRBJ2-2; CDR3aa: CASSPLIGRDTGELFF; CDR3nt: TGTGCCAGCTCACCATTGATCGGCAGGGACACCGGGGAGCTGTTTTTT
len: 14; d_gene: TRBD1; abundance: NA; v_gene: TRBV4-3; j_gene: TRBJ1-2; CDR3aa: CASSLQQGAEGYTF; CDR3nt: TGCGCCAGCAGCCTTCAACAGGGGGCGGAAGGCTACACCTTC
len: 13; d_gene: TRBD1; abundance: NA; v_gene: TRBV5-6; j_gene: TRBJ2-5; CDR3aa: CASSLGTGWAQYF; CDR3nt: TGTGCCAGCAGCTTGGGGACAGGGTGGGCCCAGTACTTC
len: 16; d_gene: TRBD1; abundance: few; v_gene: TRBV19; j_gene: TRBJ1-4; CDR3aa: CASSTAGTGLSEKLFF; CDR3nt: TGTGCCAGTAGTACCGCCGGGACAGGGCTTTCTGAAAAACTGTTTTTT
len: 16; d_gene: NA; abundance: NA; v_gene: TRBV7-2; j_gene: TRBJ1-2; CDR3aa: CASSLESRRGSYGYTF; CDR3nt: TGTGCCAGCAGCTTAGAATCTCGCAGGGGCTCCTATGGCTACACCTTC
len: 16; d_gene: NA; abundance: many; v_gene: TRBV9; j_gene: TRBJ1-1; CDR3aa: CASSGGPGGMNTEAFF; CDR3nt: TGTGCCAGCAGCGGAGGGCCCGGAGGTATGAACACTGAAGCTTTCTTT
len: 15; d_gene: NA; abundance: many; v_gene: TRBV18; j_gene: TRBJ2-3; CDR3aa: CASSPPRGVADTQYF; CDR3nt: TGTGCCAGCTCACCACCGCGGGGAGTTGCGGATACGCAGTATTTT
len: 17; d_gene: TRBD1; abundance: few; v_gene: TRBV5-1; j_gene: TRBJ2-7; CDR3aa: CASSPEVGTGVIYEQYF; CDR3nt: TGCGCCAGCAGCCCTGAAGTTGGGACAGGGGTTATATACGAGCAGTACTTC
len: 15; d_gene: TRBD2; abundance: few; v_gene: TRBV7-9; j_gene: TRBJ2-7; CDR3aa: CASSSRGGFGYEQYF; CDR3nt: TGTGCCAGCAGCTCCCGGGGGGGGTTCGGATACGAGCAGTACTTC
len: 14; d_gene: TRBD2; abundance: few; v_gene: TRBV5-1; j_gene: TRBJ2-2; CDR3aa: CASSPGGLPGELFF; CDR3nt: TGCGCCAGCAGCCCGGGGGGGCTCCCCGGGGAGCTGTTTTTT
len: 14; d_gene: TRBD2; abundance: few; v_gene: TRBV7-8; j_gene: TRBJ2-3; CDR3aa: CASTTSGGTDTQYF; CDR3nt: TGTGCCAGTACGACTAGCGGGGGCACAGATACGCAGTATTTT
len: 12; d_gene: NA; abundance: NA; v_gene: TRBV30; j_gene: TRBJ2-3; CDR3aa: CAWSVQDGSQYF; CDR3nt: TGTGCCTGGAGTGTACAGGATGGTTCGCAGTATTTT
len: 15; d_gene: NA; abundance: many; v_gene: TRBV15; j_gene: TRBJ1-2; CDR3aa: CATSRGGGASYGYTF; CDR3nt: TGTGCCACCAGCAGAGGAGGGGGGGCCAGCTATGGCTACACCTTC
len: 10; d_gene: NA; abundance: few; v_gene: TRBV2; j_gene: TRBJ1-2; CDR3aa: CASSRNGYTF; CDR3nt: TGTGCCAGCAGCAGAAATGGCTACACCTTC
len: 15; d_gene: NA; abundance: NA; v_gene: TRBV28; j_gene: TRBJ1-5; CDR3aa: CASSPQGLGNQPQHF; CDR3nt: TGTGCCAGCAGTCCACAGGGATTGGGCAATCAGCCCCAGCATTTT
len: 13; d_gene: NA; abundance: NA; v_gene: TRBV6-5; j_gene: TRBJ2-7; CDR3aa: CATRDGGTYEQYF; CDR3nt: TGTGCCACCAGGGACGGGGGTACCTACGAGCAGTACTTC